Listed below are T cell receptor beta chains from one sample, sequenced in a study of blood T cells in healthy people across ages. TCRdb re-called the 5' RACE reads with MiXCR, one entry per CDR3 protein. This table holds fewer than 2,000,000 distinct CDR3 sequences, about 39% found once. The source material was blood. The receptors here all came from a human donor in good health. Each CDR3 is given with its conserved first and last residue. The order of the fields is clone size, V gene, CDR3 length, D gene, J gene, CDR3 protein, CDR3 DNA. D genes are given only for firm matches. Size values are once, few and many counts, or a class for expanded clones, and some rows have none.

NA	TRBV2	15	NA	TRBJ1-2	CASSEVRWYRYGYTF	TGTGCCAGCAGTGAAGTTCGGTGGTATCGCTATGGCTACACCTTC
few	TRBV12-3/TRBV12-4	14	NA	TRBJ2-1	CASRGPPFYNEQFF	TGTGCCAGCAGGGGACCACCGTTCTACAATGAGCAGTTCTTC
NA	TRBV25-1	18	TRBD2	TRBJ2-7	CASSDAGVWTYGTNEQYF	TGTGCCAGCAGTGATGCGGGGGTGTGGACTTATGGGACTAACGAGCAGTACTTC
NA	TRBV7-2	11	NA	TRBJ1-5	CASRDPGPQHF	TGTGCCAGCAGGGACCCGGGGCCCCAGCATTTT
NA	TRBV7-9	14	NA	TRBJ2-5	CASSPTVNQETQYF	TGTGCCAGCAGCCCGACAGTAAACCAAGAGACCCAGTACTTC
NA	TRBV6-6	14	NA	TRBJ2-4	CASTNVVAKNIQYF	TGTGCCAGCACCAACGTAGTAGCCAAAAACATTCAGTACTTC
NA	TRBV15	16	TRBD1	TRBJ1-1	CATSSHGQVPRGEAFF	TGTGCCACCAGCTCTCACGGACAGGTCCCGAGGGGTGAAGCTTTCTTT
NA	TRBV20-1	15	TRBD1	TRBJ2-1	CSARGWRDRVNEQFF	TGCAGTGCTAGAGGTTGGCGGGACAGGGTGAATGAGCAGTTCTTC
many	TRBV7-9	14	NA	TRBJ1-2	CASSLGQNNYGYTF	TGTGCCAGCAGCTTAGGGCAGAATAACTATGGCTACACCTTC
NA	TRBV6-5	15	NA	TRBJ1-1	CASRGVGGYNTEAFF	TGTGCCAGCAGGGGGGTGGGGGGCTACAACACTGAAGCTTTCTTT
NA	TRBV14	16	TRBD2	TRBJ2-5	CASSPHLAASQETQYF	TGTGCCAGCAGCCCCCATCTAGCGGCCTCCCAAGAGACCCAGTACTTC
few	TRBV20-1	15	NA	TRBJ2-3	CSASIMVAGTDTQYF	TGCAGTGCTAGTATTATGGTGGCGGGCACAGATACGCAGTATTTT
NA	TRBV27	16	TRBD2	TRBJ2-3	CASSRLAGGGTDTQYF	TGTGCCAGCAGCCGACTAGCGGGTGGCGGCACAGATACGCAGTATTTT
NA	TRBV6-1	15	NA	TRBJ2-5	CASSAWQYSEETQYF	TGTGCCAGCAGTGCTTGGCAGTACTCTGAAGAGACCCAGTACTTC
few	TRBV28	16	NA	TRBJ2-7	CASSLVSTGLSYEQYF	TGTGCCAGCAGTTTAGTTTCGACAGGACTCAGCTACGAGCAGTACTTC
NA	TRBV7-2	15	NA	TRBJ1-1	CASSLVYSSNTEAFF	TGTGCCAGCAGCTTAGTGTACAGCTCGAACACTGAAGCTTTCTTT
NA	TRBV6-1	13	NA	TRBJ2-3	CASSDGLTDTQYF	TGTGCCAGCAGCGACGGCCTCACAGATACGCAGTATTTT
many	TRBV29-1	13	TRBD1	TRBJ1-2	CSVADRAELGYTF	TGCAGCGTCGCTGACAGGGCAGAATTGGGCTACACCTTC
NA	TRBV12-3/TRBV12-4	13	NA	TRBJ2-7	CASSLGANGQQYF	TGTGCCAGCAGTTTAGGGGCCAATGGACAGCAGTACTTC
NA	TRBV3-1	14	NA	TRBJ1-5	CASSQDPTVQPQHF	TGTGCCAGCAGCCAAGATCCGACTGTGCAGCCCCAGCATTTT
NA	TRBV7-3	14	NA	TRBJ2-3	CASSSDSHTDTQYF	TGTGCCAGCAGCTCCGACAGTCACACAGATACGCAGTATTTT
NA	TRBV28	16	NA	TRBJ1-2	CASSALLGRDNYGYTF	TGTGCCAGCAGTGCGCTCCTCGGACGGGATAACTATGGCTACACCTTC
NA	TRBV12-3/TRBV12-4	11	NA	TRBJ2-1	CASSSPYEQFF	TGTGCCAGCAGTTCTCCGTATGAGCAGTTCTTC
few	TRBV20-1	14	TRBD2	TRBJ2-7	CSAWGGMQSYEQYF	TGCAGTGCTTGGGGGGGGATGCAGTCCTACGAGCAGTACTTC
once	TRBV14	19	TRBD1	TRBJ1-5	CASSQGLGQGQYSNQPQHF	TGTGCCAGCAGCCAAGGATTGGGACAGGGCCAATATAGCAATCAGCCCCAGCATTTT
few	TRBV7-2	13	NA	TRBJ2-5	CASSPLEVQEQYF	TGTGCCAGTAGCCCACTTGAGGTACAGGAGCAGTACTTC
few	TRBV29-1	16	TRBD2	TRBJ2-1	CSVEEGSGGSYNEQFF	TGCAGCGTTGAAGAGGGTAGCGGGGGTTCCTACAATGAGCAGTTCTTC
few	TRBV11-2	16	TRBD2	TRBJ2-7	CASSLGLGGGTYEQYF	TGTGCCAGCAGCTTAGGGCTAGGCGGGGGGACCTACGAGCAGTACTTC